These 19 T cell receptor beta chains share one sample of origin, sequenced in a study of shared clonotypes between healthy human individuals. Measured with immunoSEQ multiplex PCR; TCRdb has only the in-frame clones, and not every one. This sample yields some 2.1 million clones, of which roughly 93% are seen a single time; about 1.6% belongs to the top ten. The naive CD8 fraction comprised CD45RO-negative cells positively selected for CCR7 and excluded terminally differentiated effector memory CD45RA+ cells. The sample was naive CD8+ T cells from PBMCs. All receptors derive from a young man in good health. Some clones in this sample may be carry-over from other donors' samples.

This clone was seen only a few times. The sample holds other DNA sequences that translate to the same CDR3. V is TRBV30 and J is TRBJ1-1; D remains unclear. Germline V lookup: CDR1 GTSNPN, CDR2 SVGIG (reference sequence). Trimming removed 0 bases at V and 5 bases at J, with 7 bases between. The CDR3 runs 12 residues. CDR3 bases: TGTGCCTGGAGTGTAATGGGAACTGAAGCTTTCTTT. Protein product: CAWSVMGTEAFF.

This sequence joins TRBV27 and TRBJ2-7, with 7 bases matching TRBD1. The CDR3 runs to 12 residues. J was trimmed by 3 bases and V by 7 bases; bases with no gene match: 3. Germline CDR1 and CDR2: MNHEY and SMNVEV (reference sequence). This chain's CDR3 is CASKGAFYEQYF. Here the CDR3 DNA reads TGTGCCAGCAAGGGGGCTTTCTACGAGCAGTACTTC.

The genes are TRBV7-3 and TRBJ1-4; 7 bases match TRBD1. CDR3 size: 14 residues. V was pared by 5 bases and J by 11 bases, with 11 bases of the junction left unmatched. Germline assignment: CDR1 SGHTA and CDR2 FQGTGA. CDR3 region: CASSPGGAAGKLFF. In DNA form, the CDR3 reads TGTGCCAGCAGCCCAGGGGGGGCTGCTGGTAAACTGTTTTTT.

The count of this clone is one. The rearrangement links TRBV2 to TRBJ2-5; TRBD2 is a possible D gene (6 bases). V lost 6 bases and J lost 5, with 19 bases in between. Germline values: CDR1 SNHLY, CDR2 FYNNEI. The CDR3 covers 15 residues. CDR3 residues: CASRRQGLGVETQYF. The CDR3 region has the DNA TGTGCCAGCAGAAGGCAGGGACTGGGAGTGGAGACCCAGTACTTC.

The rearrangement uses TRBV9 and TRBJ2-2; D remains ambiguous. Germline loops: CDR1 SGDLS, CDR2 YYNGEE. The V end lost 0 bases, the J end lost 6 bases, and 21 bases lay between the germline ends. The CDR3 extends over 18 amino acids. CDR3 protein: CASSVDSAVRVPAGELFF. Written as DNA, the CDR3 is TGTGCCAGCAGCGTAGACAGCGCGGTAAGGGTGCCCGCCGGGGAGCTGTTTTTT.

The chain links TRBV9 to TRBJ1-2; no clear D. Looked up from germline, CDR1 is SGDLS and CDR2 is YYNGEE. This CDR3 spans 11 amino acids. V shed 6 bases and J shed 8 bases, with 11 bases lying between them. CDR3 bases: TGTGCCAGCACCTCCGTGTGGGGCTACACCTTC. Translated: CASTSVWGYTF.

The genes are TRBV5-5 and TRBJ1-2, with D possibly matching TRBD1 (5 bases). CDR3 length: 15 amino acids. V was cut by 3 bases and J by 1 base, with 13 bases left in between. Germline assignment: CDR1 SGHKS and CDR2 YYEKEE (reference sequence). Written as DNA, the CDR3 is TGTGCCAGCAGCTCAAGTGGGGCGGATAACTATGGCTACACCTTC. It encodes CASSSSGADNYGYTF.

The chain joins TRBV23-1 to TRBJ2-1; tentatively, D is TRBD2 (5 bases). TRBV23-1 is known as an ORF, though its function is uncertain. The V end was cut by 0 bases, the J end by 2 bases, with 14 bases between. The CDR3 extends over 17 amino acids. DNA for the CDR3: TGCGCCAGCAGTCAATCGCGGCTAGCCATAACCTACAATGAGCAGTTCTTC. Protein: CASSQSRLAITYNEQFF.

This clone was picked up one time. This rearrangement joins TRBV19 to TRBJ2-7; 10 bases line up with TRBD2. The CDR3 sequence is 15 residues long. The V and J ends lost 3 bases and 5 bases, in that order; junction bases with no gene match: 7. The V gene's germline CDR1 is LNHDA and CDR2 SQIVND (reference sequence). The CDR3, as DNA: TGTGCCAGTAGTATGGGCAGCGGGAGGGCCCACGAGCAGTACTTC. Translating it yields CASSMGSGRAHEQYF.

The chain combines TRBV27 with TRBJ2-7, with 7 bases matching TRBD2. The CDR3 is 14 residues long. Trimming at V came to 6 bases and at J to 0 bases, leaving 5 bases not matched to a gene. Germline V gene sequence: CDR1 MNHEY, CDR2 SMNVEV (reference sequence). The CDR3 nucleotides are TGTGCCAGCAGCGAGCGGGACTCCTCCTACGAGCAGTACTTC. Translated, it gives CASSERDSSYEQYF.

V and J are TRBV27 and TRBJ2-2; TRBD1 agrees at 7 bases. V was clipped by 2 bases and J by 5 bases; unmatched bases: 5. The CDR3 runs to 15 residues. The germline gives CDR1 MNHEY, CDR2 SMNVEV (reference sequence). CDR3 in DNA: TGTGCCAGCAGTTTAGAGACAGGGATGACCGGGGAGCTGTTTTTT. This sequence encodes CASSLETGMTGELFF.

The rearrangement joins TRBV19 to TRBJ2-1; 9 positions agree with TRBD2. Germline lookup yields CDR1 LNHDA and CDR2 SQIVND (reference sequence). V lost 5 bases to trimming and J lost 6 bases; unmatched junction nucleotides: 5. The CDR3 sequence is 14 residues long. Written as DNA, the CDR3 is TGTGCCAGTAGTTGGGGACTAGCCTTCAATGAGCAGTTCTTC. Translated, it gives CASSWGLAFNEQFF.

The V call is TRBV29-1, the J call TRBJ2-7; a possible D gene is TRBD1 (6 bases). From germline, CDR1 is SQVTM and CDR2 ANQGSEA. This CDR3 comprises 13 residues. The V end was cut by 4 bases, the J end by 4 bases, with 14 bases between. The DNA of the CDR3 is TGCAGCGTTGTAAGGACAGTGGATTACGAGCAGTACTTC. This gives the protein CSVVRTVDYEQYF.

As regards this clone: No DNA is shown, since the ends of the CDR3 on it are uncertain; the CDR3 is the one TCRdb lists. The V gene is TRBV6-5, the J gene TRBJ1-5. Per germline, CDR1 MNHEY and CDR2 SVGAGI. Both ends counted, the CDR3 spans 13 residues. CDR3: CASSSSPPTPQHF.

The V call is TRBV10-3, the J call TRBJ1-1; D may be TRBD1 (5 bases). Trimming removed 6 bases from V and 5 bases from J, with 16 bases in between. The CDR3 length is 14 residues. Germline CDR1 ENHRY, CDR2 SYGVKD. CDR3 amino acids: CAISYGGGATEAFF. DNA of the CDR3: TGTGCCATCAGCTACGGGGGTGGGGCGACTGAAGCTTTCTTT.

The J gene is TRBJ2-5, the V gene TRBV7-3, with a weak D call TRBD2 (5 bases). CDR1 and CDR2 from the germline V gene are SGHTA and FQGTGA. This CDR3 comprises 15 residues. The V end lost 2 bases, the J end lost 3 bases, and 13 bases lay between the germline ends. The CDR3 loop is CASSLDQRLKETQYF. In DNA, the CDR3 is TGTGCCAGCAGCTTAGACCAGCGGCTGAAAGAGACCCAGTACTTC.

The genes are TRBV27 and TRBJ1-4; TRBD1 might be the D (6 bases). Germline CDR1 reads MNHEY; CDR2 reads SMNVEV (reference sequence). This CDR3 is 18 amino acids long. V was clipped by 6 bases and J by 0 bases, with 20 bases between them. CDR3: CASSPLGAGVTTNEKLFF. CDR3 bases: TGTGCCAGCAGCCCCCTCGGGGCAGGGGTGACAACTAATGAAAAACTGTTTTTT. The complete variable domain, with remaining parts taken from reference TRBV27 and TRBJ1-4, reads EAQVTQNPRYLITVTGKKLTVTCSQNMNHEYMSWYRQDPGLGLRQIYYSMNVEVTDKGDVPEGYKVSRKEKRNFPLILESPSPNQTSLYFCASSPLGAGVTTNEKLFFGSGTQLSVL.

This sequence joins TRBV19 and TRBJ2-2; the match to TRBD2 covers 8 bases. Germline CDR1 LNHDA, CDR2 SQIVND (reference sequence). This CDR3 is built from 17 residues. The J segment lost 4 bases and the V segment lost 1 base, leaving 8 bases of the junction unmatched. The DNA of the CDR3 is TGTGCCAGTAGTATAGCGTCACGGGAGGGGGGCACCGGGGAGCTGTTTTTT. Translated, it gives CASSIASREGGTGELFF. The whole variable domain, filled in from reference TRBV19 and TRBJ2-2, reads DGGITQSPKYLFRKEGQNVTLSCEQNLNHDAMYWYRQDPGQGLRLIYYSQIVNDFQKGDIAEGYSVSREKKESFPLTVTSAQKNPTAFYLCASSIASREGGTGELFFGEGSRLTVL.

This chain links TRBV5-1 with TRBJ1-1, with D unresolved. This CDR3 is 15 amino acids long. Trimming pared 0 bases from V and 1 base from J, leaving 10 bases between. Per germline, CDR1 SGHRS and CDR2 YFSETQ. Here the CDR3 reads CASSLDVGSNTEAFF. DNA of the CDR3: TGCGCCAGCAGCTTGGATGTGGGATCGAACACTGAAGCTTTCTTT. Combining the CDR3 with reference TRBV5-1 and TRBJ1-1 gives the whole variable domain KAGVTQTPRYLIKTRGQQVTLSCSPISGHRSVSWYQQTPGQGLQFLFEYFSETQRNKGNFPGRFSGRQFSNSRSEMNVSTLELGDSALYLCASSLDVGSNTEAFFGQGTRLTVV.